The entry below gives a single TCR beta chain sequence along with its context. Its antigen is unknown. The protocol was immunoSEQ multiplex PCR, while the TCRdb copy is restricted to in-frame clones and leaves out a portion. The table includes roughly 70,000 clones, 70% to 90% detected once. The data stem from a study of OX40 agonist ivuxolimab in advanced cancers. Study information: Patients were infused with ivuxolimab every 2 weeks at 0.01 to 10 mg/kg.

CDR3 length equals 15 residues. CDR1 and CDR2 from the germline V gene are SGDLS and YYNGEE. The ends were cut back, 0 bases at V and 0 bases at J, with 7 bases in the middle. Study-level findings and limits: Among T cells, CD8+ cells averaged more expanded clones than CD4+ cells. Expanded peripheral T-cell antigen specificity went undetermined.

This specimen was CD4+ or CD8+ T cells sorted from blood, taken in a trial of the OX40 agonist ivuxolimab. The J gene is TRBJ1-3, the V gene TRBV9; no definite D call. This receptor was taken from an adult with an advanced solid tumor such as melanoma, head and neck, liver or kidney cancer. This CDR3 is CASSVGVNSGNTIYF. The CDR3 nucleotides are TGTGCCAGCAGCGTAGGGGTCAACTCTGGAAACACCATATATTTT.